The following is a T cell receptor (beta chain) sequence with its context. The assay was immunoSEQ multiplex PCR, and TCRdb's table has in-frame clones only and misses some. The sample lists 55,000 to 85,000 clones; about 91% were seen once. The data originate from a study of T cell changes during pregnancy in multiple sclerosis. This specimen was peripheral blood, taken after pregnancy. The origin of this receptor is a female donor with multiple sclerosis, enrolled in a pregnancy study.

The CDR3 nucleotides read TGCGCCACGACAGGATGGACCGGGGAGCTGTTTTTT. Protein sequence: CATTGWTGELFF. This sequence joins TRBV10-2 and TRBJ2-2; TRBD1 might be the D (6 bases). CDR3 length: 12 amino acids. V gave up 10 bases and J gave up 5 bases, with 11 bases separating them. CDR1 and CDR2 from the germline V gene are WSHSY and SAAADI.